One sample yielded the 20 T cell receptor beta chains listed below, sequenced in a study of T cell responses to AZD1222 COVID-19 vaccine. TCRdb keeps only in-frame clones here, not all; method: immunoSEQ multiplex PCR. The sample lists approximately 180,000 clones, over 80% seen once, with more than 3.5% in the top ten. The material was peripheral blood, obtained 28 days after the second dose of the MenACWY control vaccine. These receptors all stem from an adult who received the MenACWY meningococcal vaccine as a control.

The rearrangement links TRBV5-1 to TRBJ2-2; D possibly corresponds to TRBD1 (5 bases). Germline CDR1 SGHRS, CDR2 YFSETQ. The CDR3 is 15 amino acids. The V end lost 2 bases, the J end lost 2 bases, and 10 bases lay between the germline ends. The CDR3 reads CASSLQTDNTGELFF. The CDR3 DNA reads as TGCGCCAGCAGCTTACAGACAGATAACACCGGGGAGCTGTTTTTT.

This chain joins TRBV5-1 and TRBJ2-7; 7 bases map to TRBD1. Germline values: CDR1 SGHRS, CDR2 YFSETQ. V gave up 3 bases and J gave up 5 bases; unmatched junction bases: 8. This CDR3 is built from 14 residues. CDR3: CASSSRTGGNEQYF. In DNA, the CDR3 is TGCGCCAGCAGCTCACGGACAGGTGGGAACGAGCAGTACTTC.

The gene calls are TRBV5-6 and TRBJ1-2; D is uncertain. V was trimmed by 5 bases and J by 8 bases, leaving 13 bases between them. This CDR3 is 12 amino acids long. Germline V CDR1 and CDR2: SGHDT, YYEEEE. CDR3 sequence: CASRLASGGYTF. DNA for the CDR3: TGTGCCAGCAGACTAGCTTCGGGCGGCTACACCTTC.

The chain uses TRBV4-3 and TRBJ2-1; D gene uncertain. CDR1 and CDR2 from the germline V gene are LGHNA and YSLEER. The V and J ends lost 1 base and 0 bases respectively, with 7 bases between them. CDR3 length equals 15 residues. DNA for the CDR3: TGCGCCAGCAGCCAAGTCCGGAGCTCCTACAATGAGCAGTTCTTC. This encodes CASSQVRSSYNEQFF.

The chain has TRBV9 and TRBJ2-3; 10 bases are a match to TRBD1. The germline gives CDR1 SGDLS, CDR2 YYNGEE. Germline trimming cut 6 bases from V and 3 bases from J; bases unmatched to any gene: 4. This CDR3 comprises 14 residues. For the CDR3, the DNA is TGTGCCAGCACAAGGGACAGGGGAACAGATACGCAGTATTTT. Translation: CASTRDRGTDTQYF.

This chain links TRBV28 with TRBJ2-1, with TRBD2 identical over 13 bases. Per germline, CDR1 MDHEN and CDR2 SYDVKM. CDR3 length: 18 residues. The ends lost 2 bases at V and 6 bases at J; junction bases unmatched: 10. CDR3 amino acids: CASSLPQWTSGSSNEQFF. CDR3 sequence (DNA): TGTGCCAGCAGTTTACCGCAATGGACTAGCGGGAGTAGCAATGAGCAGTTCTTC.

V is TRBV28 and J is TRBJ2-5; D remains unclear. V lost 8 bases to trimming and J lost 5 bases, with 15 bases between them. Germline V gene sequence: CDR1 MDHEN, CDR2 SYDVKM. The CDR3 is made up of 13 amino acids. The CDR3 DNA reads as TGTGCCAGCGGACCTCAGGTGGTGGAGACCCAGTACTTC. Its protein product is CASGPQVVETQYF.

The chain joins TRBV9 to TRBJ1-2, with TRBD1 identical over 7 bases. The CDR3 sequence is 15 residues long. The germline gives CDR1 SGDLS, CDR2 YYNGEE. J was trimmed by 4 bases and V by 2 bases; bases with no gene match: 8. Here the CDR3 reads CASSVQTGAGYGYTF. The CDR3 nucleotides are TGTGCCAGCAGCGTTCAAACAGGGGCTGGCTATGGCTACACCTTC.

The chain couples TRBV20-1 to TRBJ1-6, with 7 bases matching TRBD1. Germline V lookup: CDR1 DFQATT, CDR2 SNEGSKA (reference sequence). The CDR3 length is 15 residues. V shed 3 bases and J 5 bases; nucleotides not matched to a gene: 7. CDR3 sequence: CSASTTGDNNSPLHF. In DNA, the CDR3 is TGCAGTGCTAGTACTACAGGGGACAATAATTCACCCCTCCACTTT.

This clone was counted only a few times. The chain uses TRBV28 and TRBJ2-1, with 12 positions matching TRBD2. The junction had 7 bases not matched to a gene; V was cut back by 6 bases and J by 10 bases. CDR1 is MDHEN and CDR2 is SYDVKM in the germline V gene. The CDR3 is 14 residues long. The CDR3 sequence: CASRLTSGSREQFF. The CDR3 DNA follows: TGTGCCAGCAGGTTGACTAGCGGGAGTCGGGAGCAGTTCTTC.

For this clone: This same CDR3 is encoded by further DNA sequences in the sample. This chain uses TRBV29-1 with TRBJ1-1; TRBD1 agrees at 7 bases. The CDR3 has 13 amino acids. The germline V gene encodes CDR1 SQVTM and CDR2 ANQGSEA. Trimming cost V 6 bases and J 0 bases; bases outside gene matches: 4. CDR3 amino acids: CSVEGQLNTEAFF. The CDR3 nucleotides are TGCAGCGTGGAGGGACAGTTGAACACTGAAGCTTTCTTT.

The rearrangement uses TRBV28 and TRBJ2-7; 9 bases align to TRBD1. This CDR3 contains 15 residues. V shed 5 bases, J shed 3 bases, and the junction held 8 bases outside the gene matches. The germline V gene encodes CDR1 MDHEN and CDR2 SYDVKM. The CDR3 region is CASSLPGQGYYEQYF. The CDR3 DNA reads TGTGCCAGCAGTCTCCCGGGACAGGGATACTACGAGCAGTACTTC.

The gene calls are TRBV6-6 and TRBJ2-7; maybe TRBD2 (5 bases). Trimming removed 0 bases from V and 6 bases from J, with 12 bases in between. The germline gives CDR1 MNHNY, CDR2 SVGAGI (reference sequence). This CDR3 has 14 residues. The CDR3 nucleotides are TGTGCCAGCAGTTACTCAGAACCAGAGGGCGAGCAGTACTTC. This codes for CASSYSEPEGEQYF.

The J gene is TRBJ2-7, the V gene TRBV5-6; D might be TRBD1 (6 bases). There are 16 residues in the CDR3. CDR1 SGHDT and CDR2 YYEEEE come from the germline V gene. V lost 2 bases and J 3 bases, leaving 18 bases between the germline ends. In nucleotides, the CDR3 is TGTGCCAGCAGCTTAGGGACACGGGGAAATTACTACGAGCAGTACTTC. Encoded protein: CASSLGTRGNYYEQYF.

This rearrangement joins TRBV14 to TRBJ2-3; TRBD2 is a possible D gene (6 bases). This CDR3 spans 17 amino acids. Trimming took off 6 bases at V and 2 bases at J, with 21 bases between the two ends. Germline lookup yields CDR1 SGHDN and CDR2 FVKESK. CDR3 in DNA: TGTGCCAGCAGAGAAGGGGTGGGTAGCGGAGTCACAGATACGCAGTATTTT. Its protein is CASREGVGSGVTDTQYF.

The V and J genes are TRBV2 and TRBJ1-1; tentative D call: TRBD1 (5 bases). The V end was cut by 10 bases, the J end by 5 bases, with 23 bases between. Germline CDR1 SNHLY, CDR2 FYNNEI. The CDR3 loop spans 15 amino acids. The CDR3 region has the DNA TGTGCCACCCAGGCACAGGTCACATGGGGAACTGAAGCTTTCTTT. The encoded protein is CATQAQVTWGTEAFF.

The chain's CDR3 is CASSETGTANTEAFF. CDR3 nucleotide sequence: TGCGCCAGCAGTGAGACCGGGACAGCGAACACTGAAGCTTTCTTT. The V call is TRBV10-1, the J call TRBJ1-1; 7 positions match TRBD1. Germline trimming cut 2 bases from V and 1 base from J; bases unmatched to any gene: 4. The germline gives CDR1 WNHNN, CDR2 SYGVQD (reference sequence). The CDR3 runs to 15 residues.

The chain links TRBV29-1 to TRBJ1-2, with TRBD1 as a possible D gene (5 bases). The CDR3 consists of 12 residues. From germline, CDR1 is SQVTM and CDR2 ANQGSEA. The V end lost 3 bases, the J end lost 8 bases, and 13 bases lay between the germline ends. The CDR3 nucleotides are TGCAGCGTTGATCAGCAGGGCCCGGGCTACACCTTC. Protein: CSVDQQGPGYTF.

The V call is TRBV28, the J call TRBJ1-1, with D maybe TRBD1 (6 bases). Trimming took 10 bases from V and 5 from J, leaving 11 bases between them. CDR1 and CDR2 (germline): MDHEN, SYDVKM. There are 11 residues in the CDR3. The CDR3 region has the DNA TGTGCCACAGGGACACCTACTGAAGCTTTCTTT. Amino acids: CATGTPTEAFF.

The chain is built from TRBV27 and TRBJ2-4; TRBD2 agrees at 9 bases. CDR3 size: 18 residues. Trimming cost V 0 bases and J 2 bases; bases outside gene matches: 8. The V gene's germline CDR1 is MNHEY and CDR2 SMNVEV (reference sequence). This chain's CDR3 is CASSLSWRLAGSKNIQYF. In nucleotides, the CDR3 is TGTGCCAGCAGTTTATCTTGGAGGCTAGCGGGATCCAAAAACATTCAGTACTTC.